Only a few counts were recorded for the clone carrying this T cell receptor (beta chain). Its antigen remains unidentified. Regarding treatment: 15 to 20 received Ad26.COV2.S at low or high dose, single or two shots; about 5 received placebo; per-sample allocation not given. Sampling took place 63 days after the first vaccine or placebo injection. The CDR3 totals 13 residues. Germline CDR1 is SQVTM and CDR2 is ANQGSEA. The V and J ends lost 6 bases and 4 bases respectively, with 12 bases between them. This sample was included in a study of Ad26.COV2.S vaccination and SARS-CoV-2 variants. Across the study: Recipients of Ad26.COV2.S got it intramuscularly, once or twice 56 days apart.

Study-wide results and limits: Among vaccine recipients, spike-specific TCR breadth exceeded that of placebo recipients.

Measured with immunoSEQ multiplex PCR; TCRdb has only the in-frame clones, and not every one. The sample carries roughly 320,000 clones, roughly 80% recorded once. This chain connects TRBV29-1 to TRBJ2-2; D is possibly TRBD1 (6 bases). The starting material was peripheral blood, obtained in a trial of Ad26.COV2.S vaccine versus placebo. The receptor was isolated from a person aged 18-65 years who received the Ad26.COV2.S COVID-19 vaccine or a placebo. The CDR3 nucleotides are TGCAGCGTCTCCGGACAGCCCACCGGGGAGCTGTTTTTT. Translating it yields CSVSGQPTGELFF.